The 20 T cell receptor beta chains below were found in one sample sequenced in a study of somatic mutations in cytotoxic T cells in rheumatoid arthritis. The repertoire was sequenced with immunoSEQ multiplex PCR; TCRdb's copy has only in-frame clones and lacks some. The table shows about 11,000 clones, with approximately 84% occurring only once. The sample was CD8+ T cells sorted from blood. All receptors derive from a woman in her fifties or sixties with rheumatoid arthritis.

The rearrangement joins TRBV7-8 to TRBJ2-7, with 8 bases identical to TRBD1. Germline assignment: CDR1 SGHVS and CDR2 FQNEAQ. The CDR3 loop spans 15 amino acids. The trim removed 3 bases at V and 2 bases at J, leaving 6 bases unmatched. The CDR3 reads CASSLGDRITYEQYF. In DNA, the CDR3 is TGTGCCAGCAGCTTGGGGGACAGGATTACCTACGAGCAGTACTTC.

The rearrangement uses TRBV27 and TRBJ2-3, with D unclear. Trimming took 2 bases from V and 1 from J, leaving 4 bases between them. This CDR3 spans 13 amino acids. CDR1 is MNHEY and CDR2 is SMNVEV in the germline V gene (reference sequence). The CDR3 DNA follows: TGTGCCAGCAGTTTAACAGGCACAGATACGCAGTATTTT. Amino acids: CASSLTGTDTQYF.

The chain is built from TRBV2 and TRBJ2-2; 13 nucleotides match TRBD2. The ends lost 7 bases at V and 9 bases at J; junction bases unmatched: 17. This CDR3 is 18 amino acids long. CDR1 is SNHLY and CDR2 is FYNNEI in the germline V gene. The CDR3 DNA reads TGTGCCAGCACAGCAGGTGGGGGACTAGCGGGACCCGACTGGGAGCTGTTTTTT. Its translation: CASTAGGGLAGPDWELFF.

The rearrangement joins TRBV18 to TRBJ2-2, with a weak D call TRBD2 (5 bases). The CDR3 is made up of 17 amino acids. In germline, CDR1 is KGHSH, CDR2 LQKENI. The V end was cut by 3 bases, the J end by 6 bases, with 20 bases between. The DNA of the CDR3 is TGTGCCAGCTCACCCATTTCCCGGGGTAGCGCGGCCGGGGAGCTGTTTTTT. Translating it yields CASSPISRGSAAGELFF.

The V gene is TRBV7-6, the J gene TRBJ1-5; 10 bases match TRBD1. V shed 5 bases and J 6 bases; nucleotides not matched to a gene: 13. This CDR3 region has 17 residues. In germline, CDR1 is SGHVS, CDR2 FNYEAQ. The CDR3 DNA sequence: TGTGCCAGCAGCCTAGAACCCGGGACAGGGGAAGGTCAGCCCCAGCATTTT. Protein: CASSLEPGTGEGQPQHF.

The V gene is TRBV4-3, the J gene TRBJ2-3; 7 positions agree with TRBD2. Germline values: CDR1 LGHNA, CDR2 YSLEER. The CDR3 is made up of 16 amino acids. J lost 6 bases, V lost 0 bases, and 9 bases had no gene match. The CDR3 DNA reads TGCGCCAGCAGCCAAGATGGTGGCGGGAGTGTGGATACGCAGTATTTT. Translation gives CASSQDGGGSVDTQYF.

The chain employs TRBV6-1 and TRBJ1-6; TRBD1 aligns across 7 bases. V gave up 7 bases and J gave up 7 bases; unmatched junction bases: 4. This CDR3 contains 13 residues. Germline V gives CDR1 MNHNS, CDR2 SASEGT. CDR3 bases: TGTGCCAGCAAGGGGGCTGGGAATTCACCCCTCCACTTT. Its protein is CASKGAGNSPLHF.

Regarding this clone: The sample has other DNA sequences that encode this CDR3 too. The rearrangement links TRBV7-9 to TRBJ1-1; 10 bases are shared with TRBD1. Trimming removed 5 bases from V and 6 bases from J; junction bases left unmatched: 9. Germline loops: CDR1 SEHNR, CDR2 FQNEAQ (reference sequence). This CDR3 region has 15 residues. The CDR3: CASSGRDRGAPEAFF. CDR3 nucleotide sequence: TGTGCCAGCAGCGGTAGGGACAGGGGCGCGCCTGAAGCTTTCTTT.

This rearrangement joins TRBV6-5 to TRBJ1-1; 7 nucleotides match TRBD1. The CDR3 contains 15 residues. Germline trimming cut 6 bases from V and 2 bases from J; bases unmatched to any gene: 9. Germline lookup yields CDR1 MNHEY and CDR2 SVGAGI. CDR3 sequence reads: CASRISQGGNTEAFF. The CDR3 nucleotides are TGTGCCAGCAGAATCTCCCAGGGGGGAAACACTGAAGCTTTCTTT.

The chain uses TRBV5-6 and TRBJ2-7; 13 bases agree with TRBD2. Trimming cost V 9 bases and J 0 bases; bases outside gene matches: 12. CDR3 size: 17 residues. Germline CDR1 SGHDT, CDR2 YYEEEE. The CDR3 bases are TGTGCCACTACTCCGGGACTAGCGGGATGTCGCTCCTACGAGCAGTACTTC. It is translated as CATTPGLAGCRSYEQYF.

The rearrangement uses TRBV9 and TRBJ2-5; TRBD2 matches at 10 bases. The J segment lost 9 bases and the V segment lost 4 bases, leaving 12 bases of the junction unmatched. The CDR3 runs 15 residues. Germline V gene sequence: CDR1 SGDLS, CDR2 YYNGEE. The CDR3: CASSSSGTSASAQYF. The CDR3 bases are TGTGCCAGCAGCTCCTCCGGGACTAGCGCCTCCGCCCAGTACTTC.

The rearrangement uses TRBV12-1 and TRBJ2-7; the table's D call, TRBD2, was not checked against the DNA. TRBV12-1 is a pseudogene. The CDR3 runs 15 residues. CDR3 loop: CASRFSREASYEQYF. The CDR3 region has the DNA TGTGCCAGCAGGTTCTCGCGGGAGGCATCCTACGAGCAGTACTTC.

This chain links TRBV9 with TRBJ1-2; tentative D call: TRBD1 (6 bases). V was shortened by 4 bases and J by 5 bases, with 12 bases between the two germline ends. Looked up from germline, CDR1 is SGDLS and CDR2 is YYNGEE. This CDR3 has 13 amino acids. The CDR3 sequence: CASSLTDSYGYTF. For the CDR3, the DNA is TGTGCCAGCAGCTTAACGGACAGTTATGGCTACACCTTC.

This sequence joins TRBV27 and TRBJ1-6; 10 bases map to TRBD1. CDR3 length: 13 residues. Per germline, CDR1 MNHEY and CDR2 SMNVEV (reference sequence). After removal of 6 bases from V and 10 bases from J, the junction contained 3 bases not matched to a gene. In DNA form, the CDR3 reads TGTGCCAGCAGGACAGGGGGCCTGTCACCCCTCCACTTT. It yields the protein CASRTGGLSPLHF.

The chain recombines TRBV6-6 with TRBJ1-2, with TRBD1 as a possible D gene (5 bases). CDR3 length: 15 amino acids. Germline CDR1 and CDR2: MNHNY and SVGAGI (reference sequence). V lost 4 bases and J 3 bases, leaving 15 bases between the germline ends. The CDR3 DNA follows: TGTGCCAGCAGTTTATGGGGTCGCAGGGACTATGGCTACACCTTC. It encodes CASSLWGRRDYGYTF.

The rearrangement links TRBV27 to TRBJ1-1; perhaps TRBD1 as D (6 bases). Germline V CDR1 and CDR2: MNHEY, SMNVEV (reference sequence). Trimming left V 2 bases short and J 4 bases short, with 14 bases between. The CDR3 runs 15 residues. The CDR3 spells CASSLSRGGSTEAFF. CDR3 nucleotides: TGTGCCAGCAGTTTAAGCAGGGGAGGGAGCACTGAAGCTTTCTTT.

V usage is TRBV30 and J usage is TRBJ2-3, with D unclear. CDR3 length equals 12 residues. The germline gives CDR1 GTSNPN, CDR2 SVGIG (reference sequence). V was cut by 1 base and J by 2 bases, with 4 bases left in between. This CDR3 is CAWSGLTDTQYF. The CDR3 coding sequence is TGTGCCTGGAGTGGTCTCACAGATACGCAGTATTTT.

This chain uses TRBV11-2 with TRBJ2-7, with 8 bases that match TRBD2. V lost 1 base, J lost 5 bases, and 7 bases stayed unmatched. The CDR3 spans 15 residues. Germline values: CDR1 SGHAT, CDR2 FQNNGV. In DNA, the CDR3 is TGTGCCAGCAGCTTAGCCCCAGCGGGAGCCGACGAGCAGTACTTC. It codes for CASSLAPAGADEQYF.

The chain has TRBV2 and TRBJ2-7; D gene unclear. The germline V and J ends were trimmed by 9 bases and 2 bases, with 11 bases remaining between them. This CDR3 comprises 12 residues. The germline V gene has CDR1 SNHLY and CDR2 FYNNEI. The chain's CDR3 is CASARYAYEQYF. The CDR3 coding sequence is TGTGCCAGTGCCAGGTACGCCTACGAGCAGTACTTC.

The CDR3 DNA is TGTGCCAGCAGTGACGGGGACACCTACACCGGGGAGCTGTTTTTT. It translates to CASSDGDTYTGELFF. The chain joins TRBV27 to TRBJ2-2; possible D gene TRBD1, 6 bases. Germline loops: CDR1 MNHEY, CDR2 SMNVEV (reference sequence). CDR3 size: 15 residues. V lost 5 bases, J lost 3 bases, and 13 bases lay in between.